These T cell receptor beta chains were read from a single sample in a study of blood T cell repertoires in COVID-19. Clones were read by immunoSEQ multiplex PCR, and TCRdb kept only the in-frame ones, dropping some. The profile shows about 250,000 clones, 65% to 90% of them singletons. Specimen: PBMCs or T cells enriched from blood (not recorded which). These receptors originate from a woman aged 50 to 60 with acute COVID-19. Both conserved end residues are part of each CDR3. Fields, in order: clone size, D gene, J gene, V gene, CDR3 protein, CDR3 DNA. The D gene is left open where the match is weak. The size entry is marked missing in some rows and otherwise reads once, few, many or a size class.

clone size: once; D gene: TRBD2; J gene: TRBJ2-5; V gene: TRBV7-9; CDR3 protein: CASSLELAGKETQYF; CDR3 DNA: TGTGCCAGCAGCTTAGAGCTAGCGGGAAAAGAGACCCAGTACTTC
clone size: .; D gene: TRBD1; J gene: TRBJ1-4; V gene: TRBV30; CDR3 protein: CAWSVGTAATNEKLFF; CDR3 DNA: TGTGCCTGGAGTGTTGGGACAGCTGCAACTAATGAAAAACTGTTTTTT
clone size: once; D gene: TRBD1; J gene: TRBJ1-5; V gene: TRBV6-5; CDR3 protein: CASERQGASNQPQHF; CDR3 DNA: TGTGCCAGCGAGAGGCAGGGGGCTAGCAATCAGCCCCAGCATTTT
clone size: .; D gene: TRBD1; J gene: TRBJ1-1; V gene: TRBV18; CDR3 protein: CASSLGTANTEAFF; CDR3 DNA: TGTGCCAGCTCTCTTGGGACAGCCAACACTGAAGCTTTCTTT
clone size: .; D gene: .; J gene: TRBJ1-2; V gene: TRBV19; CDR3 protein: CASSIEGRALDGYTF; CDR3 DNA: TGTGCCAGTAGTATAGAGGGCAGGGCATTGGATGGCTACACCTTC
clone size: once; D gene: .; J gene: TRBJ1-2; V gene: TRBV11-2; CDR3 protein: CASSLDLGGFRGYTF; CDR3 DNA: TGTGCCAGCAGCTTAGATCTTGGGGGCTTTCGAGGCTACACCTTC
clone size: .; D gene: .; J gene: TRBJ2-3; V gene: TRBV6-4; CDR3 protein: CASRTGERITTDTQYF; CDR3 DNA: TGTGCCAGCAGGACCGGGGAGAGAATAACCACAGATACGCAGTATTTT
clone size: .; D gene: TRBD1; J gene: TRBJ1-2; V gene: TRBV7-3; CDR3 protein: CASSLGDRMDGYTF; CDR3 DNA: TGTGCCAGCAGCTTAGGGGACAGGATGGATGGCTACACCTTC
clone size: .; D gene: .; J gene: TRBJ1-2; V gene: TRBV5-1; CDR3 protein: CASSLVGPMGYGYTF; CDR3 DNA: TGCGCCAGCAGCTTGGTGGGGCCTATGGGCTATGGCTACACCTTC
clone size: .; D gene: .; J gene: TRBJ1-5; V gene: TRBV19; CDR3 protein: CARGGPDGLNSNQPQHF; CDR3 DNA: TGTGCCAGGGGGGGGCCGGACGGATTAAATAGCAATCAGCCCCAGCATTTT
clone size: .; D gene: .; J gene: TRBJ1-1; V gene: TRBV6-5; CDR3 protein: CASSPLPGNTEAFF; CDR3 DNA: TGTGCCAGCAGTCCCCTTCCCGGGAACACTGAAGCTTTCTTT
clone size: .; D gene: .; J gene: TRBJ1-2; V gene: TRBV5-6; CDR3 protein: CASSLILQSSNYGYTF; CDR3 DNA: TGTGCCAGCAGCTTGATCTTACAGTCTTCGAACTATGGCTACACCTTC
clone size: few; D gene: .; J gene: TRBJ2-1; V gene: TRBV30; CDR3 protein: CAWSLGRGISYNEQFF; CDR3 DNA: TGTGCCTGGAGTCTAGGGAGAGGGATCTCCTACAATGAGCAGTTCTTC
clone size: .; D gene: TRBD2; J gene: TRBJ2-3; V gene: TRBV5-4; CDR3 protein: CASSLAASGGPSDTQYF; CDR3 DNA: TGTGCCAGCAGCTTGGCTGCTAGCGGGGGGCCATCGGATACGCAGTATTTT
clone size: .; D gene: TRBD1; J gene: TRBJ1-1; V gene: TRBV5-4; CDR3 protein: CASSSGQGRVEAFF; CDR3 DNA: TGTGCCAGCAGCTCCGGACAGGGACGGGTTGAAGCTTTCTTT
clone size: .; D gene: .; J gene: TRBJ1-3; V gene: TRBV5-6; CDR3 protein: CASSLGAAGNTIYF; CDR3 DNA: TGTGCCAGCAGCTTAGGGGCGGCTGGAAACACCATATATTTT
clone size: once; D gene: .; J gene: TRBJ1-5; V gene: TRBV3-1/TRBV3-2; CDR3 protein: CASSQGAGASNQPQHF; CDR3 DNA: TGTGCCAGCAGCCAAGGGGCAGGGGCAAGCAATCAGCCCCAGCATTTT
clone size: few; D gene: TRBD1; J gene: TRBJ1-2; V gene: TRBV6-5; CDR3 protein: CASSFFRTGALGYTF; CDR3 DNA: TGTGCCAGCAGTTTCTTCCGGACAGGGGCGCTTGGCTACACCTTC
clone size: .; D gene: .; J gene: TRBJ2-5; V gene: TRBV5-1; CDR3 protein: CASSYGQPGETQYF; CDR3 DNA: TGCGCCAGCAGTTACGGACAGCCCGGAGAGACCCAGTACTTC
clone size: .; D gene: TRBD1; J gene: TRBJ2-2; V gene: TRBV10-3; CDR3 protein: CAISDTRGRTGELFF; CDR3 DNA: TGTGCCATCAGTGATACTAGGGGGCGAACCGGGGAGCTGTTTTTT
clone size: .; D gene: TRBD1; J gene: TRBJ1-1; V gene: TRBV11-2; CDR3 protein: CASSAIRQGRGMNTEAFF; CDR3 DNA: TGTGCCAGCAGCGCTATCCGACAGGGCAGGGGAATGAACACTGAAGCTTTCTTT
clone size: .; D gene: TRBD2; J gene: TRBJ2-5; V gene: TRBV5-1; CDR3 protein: CASGSGAGGQETQYF; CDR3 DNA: TGCGCCAGCGGTTCGGGTGCGGGGGGCCAAGAGACCCAGTACTTC
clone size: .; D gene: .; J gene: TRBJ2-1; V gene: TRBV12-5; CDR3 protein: CASGLPSSTALAYEQFF; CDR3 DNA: TGTGCTAGTGGTTTGCCGTCCTCAACAGCGCTAGCGTATGAGCAGTTCTTC
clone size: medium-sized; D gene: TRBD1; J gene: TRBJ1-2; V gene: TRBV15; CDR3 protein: CASRTGGDPYGYTF; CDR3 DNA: TGTGCCAGCCGGACAGGGGGCGACCCCTATGGCTACACCTTC
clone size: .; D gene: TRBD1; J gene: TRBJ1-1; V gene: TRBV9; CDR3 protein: CASSGDRANTEAFF; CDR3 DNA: TGTGCCAGCAGCGGCGACAGGGCGAACACTGAAGCTTTCTTT
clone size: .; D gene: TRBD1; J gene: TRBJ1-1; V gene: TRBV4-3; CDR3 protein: CASSQGDRAVNTEAFF; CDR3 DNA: TGCGCCAGCAGCCAAGGGGACAGGGCCGTGAACACTGAAGCTTTCTTT
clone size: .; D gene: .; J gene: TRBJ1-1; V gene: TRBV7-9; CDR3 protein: CASSPERAPSFF; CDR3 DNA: TGTGCCAGCAGTCCAGAGAGGGCCCCGTCCTTCTTT
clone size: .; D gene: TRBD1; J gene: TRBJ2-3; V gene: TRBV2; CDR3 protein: CASSGVSGGPTDTQYF; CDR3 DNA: TGTGCCAGCAGTGGAGTATCAGGGGGCCCCACAGATACGCAGTATTTT
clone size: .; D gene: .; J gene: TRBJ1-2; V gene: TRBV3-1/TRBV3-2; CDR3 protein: CASSQSRGDRGYTF; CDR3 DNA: TGTGCCAGCAGCCAATCGCGGGGGGATCGTGGCTACACCTTC
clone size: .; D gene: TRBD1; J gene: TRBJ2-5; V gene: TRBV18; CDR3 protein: CASSKQFPGQKEKETQYF; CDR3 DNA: TGTGCCAGCTCAAAACAATTTCCGGGACAGAAAGAAAAAGAGACCCAGTACTTC
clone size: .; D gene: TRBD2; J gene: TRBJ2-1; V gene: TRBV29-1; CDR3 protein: CSVARAGGSNEQFF; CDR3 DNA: TGCAGCGTAGCTCGGGCGGGGGGGAGCAATGAGCAGTTCTTC
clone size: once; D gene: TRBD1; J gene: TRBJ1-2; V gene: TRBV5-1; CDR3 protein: CASSTGQGTNYGYTF; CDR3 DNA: TGCGCCAGCAGCACCGGACAGGGGACTAACTATGGCTACACCTTC
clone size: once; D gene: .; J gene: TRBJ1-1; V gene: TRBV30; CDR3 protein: CAWSTGREGAFF; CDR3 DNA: TGTGCCTGGAGCACCGGGAGGGAGGGAGCTTTCTTT
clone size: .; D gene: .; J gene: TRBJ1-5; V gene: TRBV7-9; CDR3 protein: CASSLGTGINQPQHF; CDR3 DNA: TGTGCCAGCAGCTTAGGGACCGGGATCAATCAGCCCCAGCATTTT
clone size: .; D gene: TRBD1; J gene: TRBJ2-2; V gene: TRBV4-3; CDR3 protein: CASSQGQGVPGELFF; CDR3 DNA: TGCGCCAGCAGCCAAGGACAGGGGGTTCCCGGGGAGCTGTTTTTT
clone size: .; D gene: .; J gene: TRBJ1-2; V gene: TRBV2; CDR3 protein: CASRDNRLSGYGYTF; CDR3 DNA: TGTGCCAGCAGGGACAACCGCTTATCCGGCTATGGCTACACCTTC